These 14 T cell receptor beta chains share one sample of origin, sequenced in a study of a mutant IDH1 vaccine in newly diagnosed glioma. Using immunoSEQ multiplex PCR, the repertoire was profiled, and TCRdb retains in-frame clones only, with some absent. The profile covers 35,000 to 40,000 clones, with 80% to 85% appearing a single time and roughly 2% taken by the ten largest. These TCRs' antigens remain unknown. Time point denoted: week 11, during vaccination. Topical imiquimod was applied with each vaccine dose, which held 300 ug of mutant IDH1 20-mer peptide. Sequences were derived from PBMCs, sampled from a glioma patient whose treatment included an IDH1 peptide vaccine. The receptors come from a man aged 40-49 years with glioma.

This chain connects TRBV19 to TRBJ1-1; 8 nucleotides align to TRBD1. The CDR3 has 13 residues. CDR1 and CDR2 from the germline V gene are LNHDA and SQIVND (reference sequence). V lost 6 bases to trimming and J lost 6 bases; unmatched junction nucleotides: 6. The CDR3 protein is CASRFTGGAEAFF. CDR3 sequence (DNA): TGTGCCAGTAGGTTCACAGGGGGTGCTGAAGCTTTCTTT.

This clone was counted once. One junction end does not reproduce the germline sequence, and a read error may be involved. The genes are TRBV6-5 and TRBJ2-3; D is possibly TRBD1 or TRBD2 (5 bases each). CDR1 and CDR2 from the germline V gene are MNHEY and SVGAGI. The CDR3 contains 11 residues. The CDR3 DNA reads TGTGCCAGCGGACCCCGGGGACGGGTCGTATTT. Translated, it gives CASGPRGRVVF.

CDR3 in DNA: TGTGCCAGCAGCTTGAGTAGCGGGAACGTCGAGCAGTACTTC. It encodes CASSLSSGNVEQYF. This sequence joins TRBV5-4 and TRBJ2-7; 8 bases map to TRBD2. Germline CDR1 reads SGHNT; CDR2 reads YYREEE (reference sequence). V trimming: 1 base; J trimming: 6 bases; junction bases outside the gene matches: 6. The CDR3 has 14 amino acids.

This sequence joins TRBV5-1 and TRBJ2-2, with a tentative D call TRBD2 (5 bases). The V gene lost 0 bases and the J gene lost 10 bases, with 13 bases spanning the gap. CDR1 and CDR2 (germline): SGHRS, YFSETQ. The length of the CDR3 is 14 residues. The CDR3 spells CASSLAGRDSELFF. CDR3 sequence (DNA): TGCGCCAGCAGCTTGGCAGGACGGGATTCGGAGCTGTTTTTT. The entire variable domain, with the rest obtained from reference TRBV5-1 and TRBJ2-2, is as follows: KAGVTQTPRYLIKTRGQQVTLSCSPISGHRSVSWYQQTPGQGLQFLFEYFSETQRNKGNFPGRFSGRQFSNSRSEMNVSTLELGDSALYLCASSLAGRDSELFFGEGSRLTVL.

The rearrangement links TRBV28 to TRBJ2-7; TRBD1 matches 7 bases. The CDR3 sequence is 16 residues long. From germline, CDR1 is MDHEN and CDR2 SYDVKM. V trimming: 1 base; J trimming: 6 bases; junction bases outside the gene matches: 12. The CDR3 sequence is CASSLYPPTGESEQYF. CDR3 coding DNA: TGTGCCAGCAGTTTATACCCTCCAACAGGGGAGAGCGAGCAGTACTTC. Together with reference TRBV28 and TRBJ2-7, the CDR3 gives the full variable domain: DVKVTQSSRYLVKRTGEKVFLECVQDMDHENMFWYRQDPGLGLRLIYFSYDVKMKEKGDIPEGYSVSREKKERFSLILESASTNQTSMYLCASSLYPPTGESEQYFGPGTRLTVT.

This chain joins TRBV2 and TRBJ1-5; 9 nucleotides align to TRBD1. In germline, CDR1 is SNHLY, CDR2 FYNNEI. V was clipped by 10 bases and J by 3 bases; unmatched bases: 7. The CDR3 runs 14 residues. CDR3 DNA: TGTGCCACATCCGGGACAGGGTTCAATCAGCCCCAGCATTTT. This sequence encodes CATSGTGFNQPQHF.

The genes are TRBV6-4 and TRBJ2-3; 10 bases agree with TRBD2. The CDR3 runs to 15 residues. Looked up from germline, CDR1 is MRHNA and CDR2 is SNTAGT. The junction had 2 bases not matched to a gene; V was cut back by 5 bases and J by 0 bases. This CDR3 is CASSSTSGSTDTQYF. The CDR3 nucleotides read TGTGCCAGCAGTTCGACTAGCGGGAGCACAGATACGCAGTATTTT.

V is TRBV4-2 and J is TRBJ2-1; 8 bases are a match to TRBD2. The CDR3 is made up of 16 amino acids. Germline CDR1 is LGHNA and CDR2 is YNFKEQ. V gave up 1 base and J gave up 10 bases; unmatched junction bases: 12. CDR3 sequence: CASSQVGTRGRGEQFF. The CDR3, as DNA: TGTGCCAGCAGCCAAGTTGGGACTAGGGGTAGGGGGGAGCAGTTCTTC.

V usage is TRBV11-2 and J usage is TRBJ1-3; no definite D call. This CDR3 is built from 17 residues. Germline V gene data show CDR1 as SGHAT and CDR2 as FQNNGV. V gave up 1 base and J gave up 0 bases, with 13 bases separating them. The CDR3 is CASSLVSGLFSGNTIYF. CDR3 bases: TGTGCCAGCAGCTTAGTCAGTGGCCTATTCTCTGGAAACACCATATATTTT.

The chain carries TRBV5-4 and TRBJ1-1; possibly TRBD1 for D (5 bases). The CDR3 has 13 amino acids. Looked up from germline, CDR1 is SGHNT and CDR2 is YYREEE (reference sequence). V was trimmed by 6 bases and J by 3 bases, leaving 12 bases between them. The CDR3 reads CASTKGLDTEAFF. In DNA form, the CDR3 reads TGTGCCAGCACAAAGGGACTAGACACTGAAGCTTTCTTT.

The V gene is TRBV7-2, the J gene TRBJ2-3, with D unresolved. The CDR3 loop spans 16 amino acids. Germline CDR1 is SGHTA and CDR2 is FQGNSA. The V and J ends lost 1 base and 2 bases respectively, with 13 bases between them. The CDR3 DNA follows: TGTGCCAGCAGCTTAGATCCGACGGGTCTCACAGATACGCAGTATTTT. Its translation: CASSLDPTGLTDTQYF.

This chain connects TRBV28 to TRBJ1-5; no reliable D call. The CDR3 runs 11 residues. V gave up 3 bases and J gave up 6 bases, with 3 bases separating them. The germline V gene encodes CDR1 MDHEN and CDR2 SYDVKM. The CDR3 DNA reads as TGTGCCAGCAGTTTGGTTCAGCCCCAGCATTTT. It encodes CASSLVQPQHF.

This clone was detected only a few times. The rearrangement joins TRBV18 to TRBJ1-1; the match to TRBD1 covers 7 bases. The CDR3 runs to 15 residues. Germline V gene lookup returns CDR1 KGHSH and CDR2 LQKENI. V trimming: 10 bases; J trimming: 0 bases; junction bases outside the gene matches: 11. CDR3 in DNA: TGTGCCACCACGGGCAGGGGGTCCCTGAACACTGAAGCTTTCTTT. Translating it yields CATTGRGSLNTEAFF.

The V gene is TRBV9, the J gene TRBJ2-2, with D perhaps TRBD1 or TRBD2 (5 bases each). CDR1 is SGDLS and CDR2 is YYNGEE in the germline V gene. This CDR3 region has 14 residues. Trimming stripped 3 bases from V and 4 bases from J, with 10 bases between. In nucleotides, the CDR3 is TGTGCCAGCAGCGCTTCAGGGAGCACCGGGGAGCTGTTTTTT. Translation gives CASSASGSTGELFF.